The entry that follows covers one T cell receptor beta chain sequence. CDR1 and CDR2 from the germline V gene are DFQATT and SNEGSKA (reference sequence). This CDR3 contains 17 residues. Between the trimmed V and J ends, which lost 1 base and 0 bases, there was a span of 18 bases. TCRdb redid the calling of the RT-PCR reads with MiXCR, one entry per CDR3 protein. The sample has about 680,000 distinct CDR3 sequences, 14% seen once. V usage is TRBV20-1 and J usage is TRBJ1-1; D perhaps matches TRBD1 (5 bases). The sample taken for sequencing was memory CD4+ T cells from blood. This sequence was found in a female donor in good health, serving as a healthy control. DNA of the CDR3: TGCAGTGCTAGAGGGGGCAGGCTCCGCTTCATGAACACTGAAGCTTTCTTT. This sequence encodes CSARGGRLRFMNTEAFF.